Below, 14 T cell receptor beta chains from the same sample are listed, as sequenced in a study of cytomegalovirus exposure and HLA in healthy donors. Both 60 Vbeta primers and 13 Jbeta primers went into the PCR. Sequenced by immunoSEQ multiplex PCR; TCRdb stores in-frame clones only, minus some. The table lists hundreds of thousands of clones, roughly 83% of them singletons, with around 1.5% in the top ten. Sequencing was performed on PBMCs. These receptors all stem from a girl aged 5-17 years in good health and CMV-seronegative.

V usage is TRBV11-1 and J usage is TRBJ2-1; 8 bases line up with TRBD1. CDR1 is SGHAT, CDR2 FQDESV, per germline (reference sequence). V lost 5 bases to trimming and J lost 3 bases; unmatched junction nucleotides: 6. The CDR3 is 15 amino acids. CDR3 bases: TGTGCCAGCAGCCAGGGGGCGAGGGGCTACAATGAGCAGTTCTTC. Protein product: CASSQGARGYNEQFF.

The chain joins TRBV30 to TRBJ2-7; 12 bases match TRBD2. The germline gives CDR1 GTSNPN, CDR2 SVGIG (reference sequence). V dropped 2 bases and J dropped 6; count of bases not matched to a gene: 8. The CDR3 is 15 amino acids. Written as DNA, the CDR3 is TGTGCCTGGAGTCTTCCCACTAGCGGGAGGCGCGAGCAGTACTTC. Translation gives CAWSLPTSGRREQYF. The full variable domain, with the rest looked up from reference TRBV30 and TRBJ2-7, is SQTIHQWPATLVQPVGSPLSLECTVEGTSNPNLYWYRQAAGRGLQLLFYSVGIGQISSEVPQNLSASRPQDRQFILSSKKLLLSDSGFYLCAWSLPTSGRREQYFGPGTRLTVT.

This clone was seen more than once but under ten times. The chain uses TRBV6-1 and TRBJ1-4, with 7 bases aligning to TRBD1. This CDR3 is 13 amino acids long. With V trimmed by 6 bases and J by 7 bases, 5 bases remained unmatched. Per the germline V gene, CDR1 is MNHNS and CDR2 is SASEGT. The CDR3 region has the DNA TGTGCCAGCAGGGGGGACAGACTTGAAAAACTGTTTTTT. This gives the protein CASRGDRLEKLFF.

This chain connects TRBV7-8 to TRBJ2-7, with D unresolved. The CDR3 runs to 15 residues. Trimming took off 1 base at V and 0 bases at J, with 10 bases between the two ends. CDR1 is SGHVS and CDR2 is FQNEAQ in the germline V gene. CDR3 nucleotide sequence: TGTGCCAGCAGCTTAGGGGCTACCAGCTCCTACGAGCAGTACTTC. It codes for CASSLGATSSYEQYF.

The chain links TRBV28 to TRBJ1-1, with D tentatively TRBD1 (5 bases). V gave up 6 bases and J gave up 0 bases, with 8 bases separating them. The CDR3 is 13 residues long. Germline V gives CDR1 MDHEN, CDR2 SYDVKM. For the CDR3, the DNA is TGTGCCAGCAGGACAGTACTGAACACTGAAGCTTTCTTT. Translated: CASRTVLNTEAFF.

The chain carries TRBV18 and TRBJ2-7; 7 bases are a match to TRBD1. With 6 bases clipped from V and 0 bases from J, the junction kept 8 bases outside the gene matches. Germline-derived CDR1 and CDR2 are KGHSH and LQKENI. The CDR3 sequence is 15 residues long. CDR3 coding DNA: TGTGCCAGCTCTCCCGGGACAGAGAGCTCCTACGAGCAGTACTTC. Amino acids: CASSPGTESSYEQYF.

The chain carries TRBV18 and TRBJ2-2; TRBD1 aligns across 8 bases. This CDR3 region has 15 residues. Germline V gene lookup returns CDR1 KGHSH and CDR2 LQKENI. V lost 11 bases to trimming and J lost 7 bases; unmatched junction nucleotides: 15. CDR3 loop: CACSRTQGEHGELFF. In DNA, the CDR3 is TGTGCCTGCAGCAGGACACAGGGGGAACACGGGGAGCTGTTTTTT.

CDR3 residues: CAWSAGGGPYNEQFF. The CDR3 region has the DNA TGTGCCTGGAGTGCGGGGGGGGGCCCCTACAATGAGCAGTTCTTC. This rearrangement joins TRBV30 to TRBJ2-1; 8 positions match TRBD2. After removal of 1 base from V and 2 bases from J, the junction contained 4 bases not matched to a gene. There are 15 residues in the CDR3. CDR1 and CDR2 (germline): GTSNPN, SVGIG (reference sequence).

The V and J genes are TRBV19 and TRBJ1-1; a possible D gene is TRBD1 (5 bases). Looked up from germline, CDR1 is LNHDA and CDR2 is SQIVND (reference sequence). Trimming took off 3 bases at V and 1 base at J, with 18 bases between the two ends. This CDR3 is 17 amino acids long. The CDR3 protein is CASSMQVDSPTNTEAFF. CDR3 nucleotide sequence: TGTGCCAGTAGTATGCAGGTTGACAGCCCAACGAACACTGAAGCTTTCTTT.

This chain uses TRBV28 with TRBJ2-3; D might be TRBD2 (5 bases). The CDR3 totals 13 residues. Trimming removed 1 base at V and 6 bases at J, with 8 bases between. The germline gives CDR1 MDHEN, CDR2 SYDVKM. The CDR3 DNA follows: TGTGCCAGCAGTTTATACGGGATCGATACGCAGTATTTT. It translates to CASSLYGIDTQYF.

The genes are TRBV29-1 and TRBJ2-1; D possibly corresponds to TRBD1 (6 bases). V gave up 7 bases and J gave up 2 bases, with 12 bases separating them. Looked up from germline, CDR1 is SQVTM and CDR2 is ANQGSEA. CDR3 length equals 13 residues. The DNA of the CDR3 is TGCAGCGCCTGCACAGGGCCCTACAATGAGCAGTTCTTC. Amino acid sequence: CSACTGPYNEQFF.

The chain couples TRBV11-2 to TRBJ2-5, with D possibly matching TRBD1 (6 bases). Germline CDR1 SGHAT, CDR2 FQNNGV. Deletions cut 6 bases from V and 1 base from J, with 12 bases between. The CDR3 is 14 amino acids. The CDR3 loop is CASRGTSLQETQYF. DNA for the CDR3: TGTGCCAGCAGGGGGACATCCCTCCAAGAGACCCAGTACTTC. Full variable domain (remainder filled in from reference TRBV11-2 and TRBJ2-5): EAGVAQSPRYKIIEKRQSVAFWCNPISGHATLYWYQQILGQGPKLLIQFQNNGVVDDSQLPKDRFSAERLKGVDSTLKIQPAKLEDSAVYLCASRGTSLQETQYFGPGTRLLVL.

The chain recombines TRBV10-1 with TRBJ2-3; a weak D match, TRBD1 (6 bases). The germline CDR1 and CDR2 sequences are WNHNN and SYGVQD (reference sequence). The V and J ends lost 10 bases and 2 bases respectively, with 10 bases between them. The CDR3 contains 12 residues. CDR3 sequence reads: CATGQSTDTQYF. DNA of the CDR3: TGCGCCACAGGACAGTCCACAGATACGCAGTATTTT.

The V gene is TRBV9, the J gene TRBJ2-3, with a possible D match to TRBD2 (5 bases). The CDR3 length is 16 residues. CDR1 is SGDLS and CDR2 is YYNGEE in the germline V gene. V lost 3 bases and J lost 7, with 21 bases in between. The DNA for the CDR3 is TGTGCCAGCAGCGCCGGCGGGCTAGAGTCCGCCCATACGCAGTATTTT. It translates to CASSAGGLESAHTQYF.